The clone carrying this T cell receptor (beta chain) was seen a handful of times. The data stem from a study of blood T cell repertoires in COVID-19. Looking at the study overall: Collection of acute and convalescent COVID-19 samples took place in the United States, Italy and Spain. The cDNA or gDNA used as material had been derived from T cells, B-cell-depleted T cells, or PBMCs.

Seattle's enrolled individuals joined amid active infection and were then monitored longitudinally. V lost 6 bases, J lost 3 bases, and 6 bases stayed unmatched. Germline CDR1 MRHNA, CDR2 SNTAGT. The CDR3 extends over 15 amino acids. In the authors' workflow: Estimation of nucleated cell counts relied on the amplification of reference gene primers. This table comes from immunoSEQ multiplex PCR, and its TCRdb copy is limited to in-frame clones, with some not included. V and J calls and clone size are given by that table; D and trimming were obtained from the DNA. This table has 200,000 to 250,000 clones, more than 80% appearing once.

Sequencing was performed on peripheral blood. V and J are TRBV6-4 and TRBJ2-3, with 10 bases lining up with TRBD2. This sequence originates from a woman aged 25-40 years with COVID-19, enrolled during active disease. The CDR3 DNA sequence: TGTGCCAGCAGGGGAAATAGCGGGGGGACAGATACGCAGTATTTT. Its protein is CASRGNSGGTDTQYF.